The source of this T cell receptor beta chain is a study of blood T cells in healthy people across ages. Between the trimmed V and J ends, which lost 2 bases and 2 bases, there was a span of 13 bases. This CDR3 comprises 14 residues. The germline V gene has CDR1 GTSNPN and CDR2 SVGIG (reference sequence). Sample-barcoded 5' priming and a J-beta primer mix drove a second PCR of about 6 to 12 cycles. TCRdb analysed the 5' RACE reads with MiXCR anew, one entry per CDR3 protein. This table has 1.5 million to 1.8 million distinct CDR3 sequences, approximately 43% appearing once. The clonotype comes from a woman aged 18-29 years in good health. The sample taken for sequencing was blood. The J gene is TRBJ2-7, the V gene TRBV30; D not certain. The CDR3 DNA follows: TGTGCCTGGAGTAGGCCAGTCCCTCCCTACGAGCAGTACTTC. Translating it yields CAWSRPVPPYEQYF.